A selection of T cell receptor beta chains follows, all from one sample in a study of CD8 T cells in ankylosing spondylitis. TCRdb ran MiXCR on the 5' RACE reads and lists one entry per CDR3 protein. The table has nearly 250,000 distinct CDR3 sequences, roughly 32% seen once. The sequenced sample was blood, either unsorted or a sorted T cell fraction (not recorded which). The receptor set was obtained from a male donor with ankylosing spondylitis or in good health (not recorded which). CDR3s include the opening cysteine and the closing phenylalanine or tryptophan. D genes are given only for firm matches. Clone size is given for some rows only: seen once, a few or many times, or a class if the clone is expanded.

TRBJ1-2 13 TRBV28 few . CASSSQGHPGYTF TGTGCCAGCAGTTCACAGGGACACCCTGGCTACACCTTC
TRBJ2-3 13 TRBV28 . . CANRQLNTDTQYF TGTGCCAACCGACAACTGAACACAGATACGCAGTATTTT
TRBJ1-3 20 TRBV15 . TRBD1 CATSRPSLSGTADSGNTIYF TGTGCCACCAGCAGACCTTCCCTTTCCGGGACAGCAGACTCTGGAAACACCATATATTTT
TRBJ2-7 17 TRBV7-2 . . CASSLGGYGTHDDEQYF TGTGCCAGCAGCTTAGGGGGTTACGGGACCCACGACGACGAGCAGTACTTC
TRBJ2-2 13 TRBV29-1 few . CSVLDGLTGELFF TGCAGCGTCCTTGACGGTCTCACCGGGGAGCTGTTTTTT
TRBJ2-1 16 TRBV10-3 many . CAISDPGSSSYNEQFF TGTGCCATCAGTGACCCGGGGTCTAGCTCCTACAATGAGCAGTTCTTC
TRBJ1-6 16 TRBV3-1 . . CASSQGGRTYNSPLHF TGTGCCAGCAGCCAAGGAGGTAGGACCTATAATTCACCCCTCCACTTT
TRBJ2-1 14 TRBV9 . . CASSVDAGAGEQFF TGTGCCAGCAGCGTAGATGCGGGGGCCGGTGAGCAGTTCTTC
TRBJ2-2 14 TRBV5-1 . . CASNQAGASGELFF TGCGCCAGCAACCAAGCAGGGGCGTCGGGGGAGCTGTTTTTT
TRBJ1-6 14 TRBV7-9 few . CASSSRTANSPLHF TGTGCCAGCAGCTCTCGGACAGCAAATTCACCCCTCCACTTT
TRBJ1-5 13 TRBV20-1 many TRBD1 CSGGRGNGQPQHF TGCAGTGGGGGCAGGGGGAATGGGCAGCCCCAGCATTTT
TRBJ2-7 18 TRBV7-7 few TRBD2 CASTKQEGRLAVTHEQYF TGTGCTAGCACCAAACAGGAGGGTCGACTAGCTGTCACCCACGAGCAGTACTTC
TRBJ2-7 12 TRBV10-3 . . CAISEVGAEQYF TGTGCCATCAGTGAGGTAGGGGCCGAGCAGTACTTC
TRBJ2-1 15 TRBV6-1 . TRBD2 CASSETRTPGGEQFF TGTGCCAGCAGTGAGACTAGAACCCCGGGAGGTGAGCAGTTCTTC
TRBJ1-5 17 TRBV18 once . CASSPSFSVGNNQPQHF TGTGCCAGCTCACCCAGCTTTTCGGTAGGAAACAATCAGCCCCAGCATTTT
TRBJ2-7 13 TRBV29-1 . TRBD1 CSVVGTGLYEQYF TGCAGCGTCGTCGGGACAGGCCTCTACGAGCAGTACTTC
TRBJ2-3 15 TRBV20-1 few . CSARDPRPGTDTQYF TGCAGTGCTAGAGATCCGAGACCCGGCACAGATACGCAGTATTTT
TRBJ2-1 11 TRBV12-3/TRBV12-4 few . CASTIRDEQFF TGTGCCAGCACCATTAGAGATGAGCAGTTCTTC
TRBJ1-2 15 TRBV20-1 once TRBD1 CSARPTGANRGGYTF TGCAGTGCTAGGCCGACAGGGGCCAACCGAGGTGGCTACACCTTC
TRBJ2-3 13 TRBV7-9 . . CASSKVIADTQYF TGTGCCAGCAGCAAGGTGATCGCAGATACGCAGTATTTT
TRBJ2-3 16 TRBV29-1 . TRBD1 CSVEDGTGGDTDTQYF TGCAGCGTTGAAGATGGAACAGGGGGAGACACAGATACGCAGTATTTT
TRBJ2-3 17 TRBV27 . . CASSPLFGSGYTDTQYF TGTGCCAGCAGTCCATTGTTTGGTAGCGGTTACACAGATACGCAGTATTTT
TRBJ2-5 15 TRBV10-3 . TRBD2 CAISDSSGGAQTQYF TGTGCCATCAGTGATTCAAGCGGGGGGGCTCAGACCCAGTACTTC
TRBJ2-2 12 TRBV12-3/TRBV12-4 . . CASSLIRGGLFF TGTGCCAGCAGTTTAATCAGGGGAGGGCTGTTTTTT
TRBJ1-1 13 TRBV6-5 . . CASSYLGGTEAFF TGTGCCAGCAGTTATTTGGGGGGGACTGAAGCTTTCTTT
TRBJ1-1 12 TRBV4-1 . . CASSQVGLPAFF TGCGCCAGCAGCCAAGTAGGCTTACCAGCTTTCTTT
TRBJ1-2 14 TRBV7-9 . . CASSPTGSSHGYTF TGTGCCAGCAGCCCCACGGGGAGTAGTCATGGCTACACCTTC
TRBJ2-1 15 TRBV12-3/TRBV12-4 . . CASSSPQDHHNEQFF TGTGCCAGCAGTTCGCCGCAGGACCACCACAATGAGCAGTTCTTC
TRBJ2-7 13 TRBV7-8 . . CASSSPTGLEQYF TGTGCCAGCAGCTCTCCGACTGGACTAGAGCAGTACTTC
TRBJ2-5 16 TRBV20-1 . TRBD2 CSAQLPAGGLQETQYF TGCAGTGCTCAACTCCCAGCGGGGGGCCTCCAAGAGACCCAGTACTTC
TRBJ2-5 18 TRBV4-1 . . CASSQEMDLRPGQETQYF TGCGCCAGCAGCCAAGAGATGGACTTGCGCCCGGGCCAAGAGACCCAGTACTTC
TRBJ2-3 12 TRBV12-3/TRBV12-4 few TRBD1 CASSVPGQQQYF TGTGCCAGCAGTGTGCCGGGACAGCAGCAGTATTTT
TRBJ2-7 17 TRBV5-1 . TRBD1 CASSLPPRDRGLGEQYF TGCGCCAGCAGCTTACCTCCGCGGGACAGGGGGCTTGGCGAGCAGTACTTC
TRBJ1-2 11 TRBV2 . . CASSQWRGYTF TGTGCCAGCAGTCAATGGCGTGGCTACACCTTC
TRBJ2-5 12 TRBV29-1 . . CSVEQEQETQYF TGCAGCGTTGAACAGGAGCAAGAGACCCAGTACTTC
TRBJ2-7 14 TRBV20-1 once . CSARAGRSTGEQYF TGCAGTGCTAGGGCCGGGCGGAGTACTGGTGAGCAGTACTTC
TRBJ2-1 14 TRBV6-5 . . CASSYNLAQDEQFF TGTGCCAGCAGTTACAACTTAGCGCAGGATGAGCAGTTCTTC
TRBJ2-1 17 TRBV18 . TRBD2 CASSPSGGLLSINEQFF TGTGCCAGCTCACCCAGCGGGGGCCTACTTTCAATCAATGAGCAGTTCTTC
TRBJ2-7 15 TRBV12-3/TRBV12-4 . . CASSLFGGGPSEQYF TGTGCCAGCAGTTTATTCGGCGGGGGCCCCTCCGAGCAGTACTTC
TRBJ2-7 15 TRBV27 many . CASSLTGGSSYEQYF TGTGCCAGCAGTTTGACTGGGGGGAGCTCCTACGAGCAGTACTTC
TRBJ1-2 11 TRBV20-1 few . CSAISDYGYTF TGCAGTGCTATTAGTGACTATGGCTACACCTTC
TRBJ2-1 14 TRBV12-3/TRBV12-4 few . CASRPGRAWGEQFF TGTGCCAGCAGACCGGGACGGGCCTGGGGTGAGCAGTTCTTC
TRBJ2-5 18 TRBV6-1 . TRBD2 CASSEAPGLAGSSETQYF TGTGCCAGCAGTGAAGCGCCGGGACTAGCGGGGAGTTCGGAGACCCAGTACTTC
TRBJ1-1 11 TRBV30 few TRBD1 CAWTRDSEAFF TGTGCCTGGACCAGGGACAGTGAAGCTTTCTTT